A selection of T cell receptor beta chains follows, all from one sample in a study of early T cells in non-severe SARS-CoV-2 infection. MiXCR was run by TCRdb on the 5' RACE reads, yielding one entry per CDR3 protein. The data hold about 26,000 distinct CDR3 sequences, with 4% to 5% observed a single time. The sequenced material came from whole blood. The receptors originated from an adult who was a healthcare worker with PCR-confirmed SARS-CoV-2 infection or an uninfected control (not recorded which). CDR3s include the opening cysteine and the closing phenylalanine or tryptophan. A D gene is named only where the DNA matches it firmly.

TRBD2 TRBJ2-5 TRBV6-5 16 CASGRLAGTSEETQYF
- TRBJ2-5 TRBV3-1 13 CASSQVDGETQYF
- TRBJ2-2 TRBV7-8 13 CASSFSDTGELFF
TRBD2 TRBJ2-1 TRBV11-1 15 CASSHPGLAGVEQFF
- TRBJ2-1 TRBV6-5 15 CASSQQISSYNEQFF
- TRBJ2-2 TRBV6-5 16 CASQPGSLLNTGELFF
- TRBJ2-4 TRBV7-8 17 CASSLTGTRWAKNIQYF
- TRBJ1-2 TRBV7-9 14 CASSLVDGAYGYTF
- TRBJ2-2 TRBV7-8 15 CASSLEVFTAGELFF
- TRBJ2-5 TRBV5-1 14 CASSLETGPKAQYF
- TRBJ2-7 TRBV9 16 CASSLSVGDRSYEQYF
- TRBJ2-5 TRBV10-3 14 CAISESLSRETQYF
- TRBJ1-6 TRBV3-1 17 CASSRWTASSYNSPLHF
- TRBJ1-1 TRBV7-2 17 CASSFDGGVYMNTEAFF
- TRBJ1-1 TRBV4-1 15 CASSPQTGAGTEAFF
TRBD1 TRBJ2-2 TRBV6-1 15 CASSERDRNTGELFF
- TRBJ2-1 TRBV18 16 CASSQFSKSSYNEQFF
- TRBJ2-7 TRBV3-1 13 CASSQTPSYEQYF
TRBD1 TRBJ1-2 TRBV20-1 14 CSASQGQGASGYTF
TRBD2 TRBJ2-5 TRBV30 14 CAWSSGGPQKTQYF
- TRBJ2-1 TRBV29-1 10 CSAGGSEQFF
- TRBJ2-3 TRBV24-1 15 CATSGGGSSTDTQYF
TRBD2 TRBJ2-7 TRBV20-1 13 CSAARTSSYEQYF
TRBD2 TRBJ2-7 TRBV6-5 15 CASSASTSGSYEQYF
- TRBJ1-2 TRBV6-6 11 CASSLTEGYTF
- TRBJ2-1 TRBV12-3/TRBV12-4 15 CASSFPPVGGNEQFF
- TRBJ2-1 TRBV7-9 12 CASTFRPNEQFF
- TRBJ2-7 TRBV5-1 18 CASSLDSRGYQSSYEQYF
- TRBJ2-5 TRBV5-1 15 CASSLGWDLAETQYF
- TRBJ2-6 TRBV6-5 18 CASSYFRGPISGANVLTF
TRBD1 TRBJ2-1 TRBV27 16 CASSEPTGETYNEQFF
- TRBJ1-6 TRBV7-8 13 CASSLERGSPLHF
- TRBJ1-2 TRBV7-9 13 CASSSMTVNGYTF
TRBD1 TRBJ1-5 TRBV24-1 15 CATSPSGTGLQPQHF
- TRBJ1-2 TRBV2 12 CASSIGVRSYTF
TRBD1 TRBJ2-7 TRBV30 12 CAWELGGHEQYF
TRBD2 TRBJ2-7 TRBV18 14 CASSPGREPHEQYF
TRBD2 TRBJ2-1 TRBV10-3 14 CAISEIGRSGEQFF